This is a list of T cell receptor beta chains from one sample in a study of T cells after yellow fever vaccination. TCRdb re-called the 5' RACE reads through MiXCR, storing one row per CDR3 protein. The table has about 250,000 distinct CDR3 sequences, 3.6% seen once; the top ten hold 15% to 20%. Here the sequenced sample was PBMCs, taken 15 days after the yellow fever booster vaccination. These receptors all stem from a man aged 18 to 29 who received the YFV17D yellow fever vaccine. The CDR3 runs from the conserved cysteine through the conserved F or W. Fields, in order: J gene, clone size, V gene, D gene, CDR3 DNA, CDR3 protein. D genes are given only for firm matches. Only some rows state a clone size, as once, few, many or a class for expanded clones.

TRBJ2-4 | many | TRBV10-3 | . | TGTGCCATCAGTGACAGGACCCAGATCGGAAACATTCAGTACTTC | CAISDRTQIGNIQYF
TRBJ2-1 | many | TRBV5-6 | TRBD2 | TGTGCCAGCAGCCCGGGGGGTTATGAGCAGTTCTTC | CASSPGGYEQFF
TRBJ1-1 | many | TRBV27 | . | TGTGCCAGCAGTTTTGCCGGGTTTACTGAAGCTTTCTTT | CASSFAGFTEAFF
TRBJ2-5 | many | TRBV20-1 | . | TGCAGTGCTAGAAGGATCGGGACGACCCAAGAGACCCAGTACTTC | CSARRIGTTQETQYF
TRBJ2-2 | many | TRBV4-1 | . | TGCGCCAGCAGCCAAGAGCCAGGACGTCCCACCGGGGAGCTGTTTTTT | CASSQEPGRPTGELFF
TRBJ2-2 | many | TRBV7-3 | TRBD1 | TGTGCCAGCAGCCGTGAACTTCCGGGACAGGGGGAAGGCGGGGAGCTGTTTTTT | CASSRELPGQGEGGELFF
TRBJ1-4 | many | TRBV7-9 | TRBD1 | TGTGCCAGCAGCCCACAGGGGCCAAAGGGAAAACTGTTTTTT | CASSPQGPKGKLFF
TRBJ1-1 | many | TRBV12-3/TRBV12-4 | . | TGTGCCAGCAGCAAGGGTACTGAAGCTTTCTTT | CASSKGTEAFF
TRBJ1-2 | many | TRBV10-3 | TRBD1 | TGTGCCATCAGAAAAGGGACAGGGGACGGCTACACCTTC | CAIRKGTGDGYTF
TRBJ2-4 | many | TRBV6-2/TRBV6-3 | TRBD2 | TGTGCCAGCAGTTGGGCCGCGAATGCGGGGGGGCCCAAAAACATTCAGTACTTC | CASSWAANAGGPKNIQYF
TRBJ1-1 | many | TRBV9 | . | TGTGCCAGCAGCGTAGGGCCCCAGAACACTGAAGCTTTCTTT | CASSVGPQNTEAFF
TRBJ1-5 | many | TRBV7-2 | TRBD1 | TGTGCCAGCAGCTTACGGCAGGGGGCAAGGGATCAGCCCCAGCATTTT | CASSLRQGARDQPQHF
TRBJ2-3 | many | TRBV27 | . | TGTTCCACTCGGGGTCTCCCGCGGGGTACGCAGTATTTT | CSTRGLPRGTQYF
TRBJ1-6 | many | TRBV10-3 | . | TGTGCCATCAGTGGACAGGAAAATTCACCCCTCCACTTT | CAISGQENSPLHF
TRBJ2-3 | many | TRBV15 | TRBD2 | TGTGCCACCTCGACGGGACTAGCGGGGGGGCTTACAGATACGCAGTATTTT | CATSTGLAGGLTDTQYF
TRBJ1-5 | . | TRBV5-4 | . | TGTGCCAGCAGCTTCTTTGGCGGAAATCAGCCCCAGCATTTT | CASSFFGGNQPQHF
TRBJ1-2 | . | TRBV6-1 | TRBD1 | TGTGCCAGCAGTTCGTGGACAGGAGGTCAAACCTATGGCTACACCTTC | CASSSWTGGQTYGYTF
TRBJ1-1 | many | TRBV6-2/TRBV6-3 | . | TGTGCCAGCAGTGACCCCGACAAGGAGGAAGCTTTCTTT | CASSDPDKEEAFF
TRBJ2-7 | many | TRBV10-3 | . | TGTGCCATCAGTGAGTCGGCAGGGGATGCCTACGAGCAGTACTTC | CAISESAGDAYEQYF
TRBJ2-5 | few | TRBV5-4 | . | TGTGCCAGCAGCTGGGGGGCCCCGCAAGAGACCCAGTACTTC | CASSWGAPQETQYF
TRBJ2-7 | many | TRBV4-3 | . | TGCGCCAGCAGCCAAGGGAGGGGGCACGGCTACGAGCAGTACTTC | CASSQGRGHGYEQYF
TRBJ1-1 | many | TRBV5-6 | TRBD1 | TGTGCCAGCAGCACCCTGCGGGGACAGGGCGTCACTGAAGCTTTCTTT | CASSTLRGQGVTEAFF
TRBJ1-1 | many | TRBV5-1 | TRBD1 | TGCGCCAGCAGACAGGGGGCGACCATGAACACTGAAGCTTTCTTT | CASRQGATMNTEAFF
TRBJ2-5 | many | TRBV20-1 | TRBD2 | TGCAGTGTTGCGCTAGCGGGGGGCCAAGAGACCCAGTACTTC | CSVALAGGQETQYF
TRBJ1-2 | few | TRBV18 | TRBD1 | TGTGCCAGCTCTCCCGACAGGGGGGATGGCTACACCTTC | CASSPDRGDGYTF
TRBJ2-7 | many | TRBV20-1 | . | TGCAGTGTCACCGGAGGGGCTCTCCTTCTATCCTACGAGCAGTACTTC | CSVTGGALLLSYEQYF
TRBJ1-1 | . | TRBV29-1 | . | TGCAGCGTAGGGGGACAGAACACTGAAGCTTTCTTT | CSVGGQNTEAFF
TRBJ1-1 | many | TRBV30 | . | TGTGCCTGGAGTGAGGGGTATACCACTGAAGCTTTCTTT | CAWSEGYTTEAFF
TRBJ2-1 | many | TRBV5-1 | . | TGCGCCAGCAGCCCGGGGTGGACCTCAAACAGCAATGAGCAGTTCTTC | CASSPGWTSNSNEQFF
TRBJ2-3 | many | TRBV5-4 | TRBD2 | TGTGCCAGCACCCAGCGGGGGAGCACAGATACGCAGTATTTT | CASTQRGSTDTQYF
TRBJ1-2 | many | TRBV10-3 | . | TGTGCCATCAGTGGGGACGGGTATGGCTACACCTTC | CAISGDGYGYTF
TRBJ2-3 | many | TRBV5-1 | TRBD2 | TGCGCCAGCAGCCCCCGACTAGCGGGGGGCGGGGATACGCAGTATTTT | CASSPRLAGGGDTQYF
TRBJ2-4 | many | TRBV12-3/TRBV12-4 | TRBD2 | TGTGCCAGCACTCTACTAGCGGGGGAAAACATTCAGTACTTC | CASTLLAGENIQYF
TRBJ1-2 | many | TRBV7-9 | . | TGTGCCAGCAGCTTAGAGGTAGAGAACTATGGCTACACCTTC | CASSLEVENYGYTF
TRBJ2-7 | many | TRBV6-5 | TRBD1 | TGTGCCAGCAGGTTAAAGGGGACAGGGGCCTACGAGCAGTACTTC | CASRLKGTGAYEQYF
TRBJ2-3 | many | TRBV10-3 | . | TGTGCCATCAGTGAAGCGATAGGAGCTCCCACAGATACGCAGTATTTT | CAISEAIGAPTDTQYF
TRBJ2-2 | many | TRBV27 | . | TGTGCCAGCAGTGTCGGGGGGCCGAACACCGGGGAGCTGTTTTTT | CASSVGGPNTGELFF
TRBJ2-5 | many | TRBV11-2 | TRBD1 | TGTGCCAGCAGCTTTCCCGAGGGGCGACAGGGCTTTAAGGAGACCCAGTACTTC | CASSFPEGRQGFKETQYF
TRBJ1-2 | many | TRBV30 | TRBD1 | TGTGCCTGGACCATACAGGGGTTTGTGGGGTATGGCTACACCTTC | CAWTIQGFVGYGYTF
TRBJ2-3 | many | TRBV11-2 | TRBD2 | TGTGCCAGCAGCTTAGCTCTGGCGGGGGGGCTAATGCGCACAGATACGCAGTATTTT | CASSLALAGGLMRTDTQYF
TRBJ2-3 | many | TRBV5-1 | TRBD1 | TGCGCCAGCAGGGACAGGGGCCACACAGATACGCAGTATTTT | CASRDRGHTDTQYF
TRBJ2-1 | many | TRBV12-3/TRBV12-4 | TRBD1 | TGTGCCAGCACCCCCGGGACAGGGATGGACAATGAGCAGTTCTTC | CASTPGTGMDNEQFF
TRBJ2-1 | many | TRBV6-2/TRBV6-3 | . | TGTGCCAGCAGTTACCGGGACGCTTCCTACAATGAGCAGTTCTTC | CASSYRDASYNEQFF
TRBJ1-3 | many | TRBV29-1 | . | TGCAGCGCGGCGGCGCCTGGAAACACCATATATTTT | CSAAAPGNTIYF
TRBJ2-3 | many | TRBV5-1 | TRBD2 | TGCGCCAGCAGCTTGGAGGCTAGCGGGGGTACAGATACGCAGTATTTT | CASSLEASGGTDTQYF
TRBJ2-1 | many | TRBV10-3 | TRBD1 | TGTGCCATCAGTGAGGTACAGGGGGCCCCCTACAATGAGCAGTTCTTC | CAISEVQGAPYNEQFF